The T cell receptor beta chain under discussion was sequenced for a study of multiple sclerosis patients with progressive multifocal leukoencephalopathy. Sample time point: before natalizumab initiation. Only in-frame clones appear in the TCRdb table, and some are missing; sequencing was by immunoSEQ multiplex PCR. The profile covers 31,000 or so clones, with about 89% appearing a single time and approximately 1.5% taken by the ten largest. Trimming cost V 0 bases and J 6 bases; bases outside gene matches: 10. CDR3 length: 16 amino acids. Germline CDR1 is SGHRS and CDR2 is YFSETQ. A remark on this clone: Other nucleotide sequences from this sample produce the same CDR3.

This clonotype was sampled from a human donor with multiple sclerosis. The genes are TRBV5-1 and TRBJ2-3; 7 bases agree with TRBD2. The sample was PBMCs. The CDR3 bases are TGCGCCAGCAGCTTGGCGGGGCGGGGAGGGCCGGATACGCAGTATTTT. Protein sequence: CASSLAGRGGPDTQYF.